The subject of this entry is one TCR beta chain. Its antigen remains undetermined. No much larger clone is present one base from it, and per-base qualities are unavailable. Germline trimming: 6 bases from V, 3 bases from J; junction bases outside gene matches: 10. The cysteine opens and the phenylalanine closes a CDR3 of 15 amino acids. The only DNA kept is the CDR3, 45 bases in frame from the first base. CDR1 and CDR2 (SNHLY, FYNNEI) derive from the germline V gene. The TCR beta CDR3 regions were amplified from the RNA transcripts. A first-round RT-PCR of the TCR CDR3 used the HTBI primer set with the Qiagen OneStep RT-PCR kit. The libraries were constructed in a second round of multiplex PCR and then size-selected and purified. Paired-end sequencing of the libraries was performed with 100 bp reads on an Illumina HiSeq2000. In the authors' own workflow: SOAPnuke was used to process the raw data, removing reads that contained adapters or uncalled bases, had a mean Phred below 15, or lacked an exact match to the constant primer or identifier. High-quality paired reads were merged using COPE v1.2.5, and each unique nucleotide sequence was defined as a clonotype. MiTCR v1.1 was used to align clonotypes to the IMGT TRBV, TRBD and TRBJ reference segments. Only V-J combinations with frequency above 0.0001, covering about 99% of repertoires, were analysed. The TCS score was defined as F50 (clonal expansion) divided by E x V (chaos), with BLOSUM62-based TCRdist calculated between CDR3 peptides within each V-J. Welch's t-statistics and random forest reduced fewer than 550 V-J features to 10 to 15, which were used in a naive Bayes classifier (R e1071). The similarity between thyroid and blood repertoires was quantified using the Morisita-Horn index. Clones were called with MiXCR by TCRdb after fastp trimmed the public reads at Q25, and only in-frame beta chains were retained. Each CDR3 protein gets just one entry, which takes the most common genes and DNA from the rows behind it. TCRdb's processing, not the study's, gives the V and J calls here. In all, the sample holds 750,000 to 950,000 distinct CDR3 sequences, and over 35% of those were seen once. Over 8% of the sample comes from the top ten.

The data were obtained in a study of T cells in Graves' hyperthyroidism and ophthalmopathy (dated by TCRdb to about 2019). About the investigation overall: Peripheral blood was collected at initial diagnosis, before any treatment. The approximately 100 discovery patients were divided at random into training and test sets in a 7:3 ratio. The study also compared thyroid tissue and blood T-cell repertoires from over 5 Graves' hyperthyroidism patients. To identify TCR V-J signatures that set the groups apart, the researchers used a discovery cohort of more than 95 patients, made up of roughly 45 with Graves' ophthalmopathy and 57 with stable Graves' hyperthyroidism. Once sampling was done, hyperthyroidism patients were given methimazole at a starting dose of 30 mg daily, whereas ophthalmopathy patients were given high-dose intravenous methylprednisolone. Prospective prediction of ophthalmopathy was tested in an independent validation cohort consisting of roughly 20 hyperthyroidism patients and around 17 patients who later progressed to ophthalmopathy. TCR Vbeta CDR3 sequencing of some 140 peripheral blood samples (43 ophthalmopathy, 75 or so hyperthyroidism and roughly 17 progressor patients) is reported in the paper.

A patient counted as having stable Graves' hyperthyroidism if no progression to ophthalmopathy occurred over 18 months of follow-up. Hyperthyroidism patients were newly diagnosed, with disease duration under 2 months, and aged 18 to 65 years. The study excluded patients with uncontrolled infections, other autoimmune diseases, pregnancy or lactation. Diagnoses were based on clinical symptoms, serum thyroxine and TRAb, thyroid ultrasound and orbital computed tomography. PBMCs were isolated from 10 ml of fresh peripheral blood by Ficoll-Paque density gradient centrifugation. Trizol reagent was used to extract total RNA, and RNA quality was then checked on an Agilent 2100 Bioanalyzer. Study-wide findings and limitations: In validation, the model predicted progression to ophthalmopathy with 65% to 71% sensitivity and roughly 72% specificity, a median of about 6.7 months before onset. No statistical method was used to set the sample size in advance, and investigators knew the group allocation. Most expanded thyroid clonotypes (frequency above 0.001) were also found in blood, which suggests that blood repertoires may mirror thyroid immune responses. A 13 V-J signature model separated ophthalmopathy from stable hyperthyroidism, with approximately 86% sensitivity and 81.08% specificity in cross-validation and 80%/75% in testing.

This receptor was identified in a man aged 18 to 30 with Graves' hyperthyroidism. This chain joins TRBV2 to TRBJ1-1; 7 bases in the middle match TRBD1. The sequencing sample was made of blood. The CDR3 reads as follows: CASRGDSGVDTEAFF. The nucleotide sequence is TGTGCCAGCAGGGGGGACAGTGGGGTCGACACTGAAGCTTTCTTT.